This entry features one T cell receptor beta chain sequence. What it binds is unknown. The CDR3 loop spans 12 amino acids. V dropped 8 bases and J dropped 2 bases, with 9 bases sitting between them. Germline CDR1 is MNHEY and CDR2 is SMNVEV (reference sequence). cDNA serving as the sequencing template came from extracted, reverse transcribed RNA. The repertoire was sequenced with immunoSEQ multiplex PCR; TCRdb's copy has only in-frame clones and lacks some. Among some 120,000 clones listed, around 48% were seen once. The record originates from a study of CD8+ T cells in alopecia areata. Study-wide findings and caveats: Compared with mice, patients displayed less clear TCR sharing, possibly for HLA-related reasons. Normal scalp had lower clonality than lesional scalp, with alopecia totalis/universalis lesions showing this most strongly.

Alopecia areata patients had lesional scalp punch biopsies and peripheral blood taken from them. Investigators sorted PBMCs to obtain both CD4+ and CD8+ T cells. The sequencing input was NKG2D-low CD8+ T cells sorted from blood. The source of this sequence is a human donor with alopecia areata. The V and J genes are TRBV27 and TRBJ2-5; D remains ambiguous. The CDR3 protein is CASRAAQETQYF. As DNA, the CDR3 is TGTGCCAGCCGCGCAGCTCAAGAGACCCAGTACTTC.